The T cell receptor (beta chain) under discussion was sequenced for a study of T cells in Graves' hyperthyroidism and ophthalmopathy. Study conclusions and caveats: It was a median approximately 7.1 months before onset that the model predicted ophthalmopathy.

RNA transcripts yielded amplified TCR beta CDR3 regions. First-round RT-PCR with HTBI primers amplified the TCR CDR3 region. Via MiXCR, TCRdb re-called the multiplex PCR reads, giving one row per CDR3 protein. The sample has roughly 510,000 distinct CDR3 sequences, under 25% seen once; the top ten hold more than 25%. This clonotype was counted ten times or more. Its antigen is unidentified. Orbital computed tomography and thyroid ultrasound, together with serum TRAb and thyroxine and clinical symptoms, were used for diagnoses. PBMCs were derived from about 10 ml fresh peripheral blood. V was shortened by 4 bases and J by 6 bases, with 15 bases between the two germline ends. This CDR3 has 15 amino acids. CDR1 is MNHNS, CDR2 SASEGT, per germline.

The sequencing sample was made of blood. The chain employs TRBV6-1 and TRBJ2-2, with D tentatively TRBD2 (6 bases). This sequence was found in a young man with Graves' hyperthyroidism. CDR3 residues: CASSASTSPSGELFF. Here the CDR3 DNA reads TGTGCCAGCAGTGCCTCTACTAGCCCGTCCGGGGAGCTGTTTTTT.